What follows are 29 T cell receptor beta chains derived from one specimen sequenced in a study of regulatory dendritic cells for organ transplantation. Antigens of these TCRs are unknown. Sorted subsets were CFSE-labeled and cultured four to six days with allogeneic dendritic cells. Libraries were prepared by immunoSEQ multiplex PCR; TCRdb keeps only in-frame clonotypes and omits some of them. Found here are roughly 9,800 clones, 65% to 85% of them singletons; the top ten hold approximately 2.5%. The specimen was memory CD4+ T cells from blood cultured with dendritic cells. Subset described: CD45RO+ memory T cells. These TCRs come from a human donor in good health.

This clone was recorded a few times. This sequence joins TRBV7-9 and TRBJ1-1, with 9 bases fitting TRBD1. Per the germline V gene, CDR1 is SEHNR and CDR2 is FQNEAQ (reference sequence). The CDR3 sequence is 17 residues long. The junction had 17 bases not matched to a gene; V was cut back by 4 bases and J by 8 bases. The DNA of the CDR3 is TGTGCCAGCAGCTCAAGGGGACAGGGTGGGAATTTCCGAGAAGCTTTCTTT. Amino acid sequence: CASSSRGQGGNFREAFF.

The rearrangement joins TRBV7-8 to TRBJ2-3, with TRBD1 as a possible D gene (6 bases). The CDR3 is 17 residues long. Trimming stripped 3 bases from V and 3 bases from J, with 19 bases between. CDR1 and CDR2 (germline): SGHVS, FQNEAQ. The CDR3 DNA reads as TGTGCCAGCAGCTTTTCGACAGGAAACCTCCCGACAGATACGCAGTATTTT. Residues: CASSFSTGNLPTDTQYF.

This chain uses TRBV7-2 with TRBJ2-1, with D uncertain. Trimming left V 5 bases short and J 5 bases short, with 4 bases between. Germline V gene sequence: CDR1 SGHTA, CDR2 FQGNSA. There are 11 residues in the CDR3. The chain's CDR3 is CASSMNNEQFF. The CDR3 DNA sequence: TGTGCCAGCAGCATGAACAATGAGCAGTTCTTC.

The V call is TRBV2, the J call TRBJ1-5; TRBD1 matches 9 bases. V was clipped by 7 bases and J by 6 bases; unmatched bases: 10. The CDR3 contains 15 residues. CDR1 is SNHLY and CDR2 is FYNNEI in the germline V gene. CDR3: CASKREGTGLQPQHF. CDR3 coding DNA: TGTGCCAGCAAGAGAGAAGGGACAGGGCTTCAGCCCCAGCATTTT. The full variable domain, rest sourced from reference TRBV2 and TRBJ1-5, is EPEVTQTPSHQVTQMGQEVILRCVPISNHLYFYWYRQILGQKVEFLVSFYNNEISEKSEIFDDQFSVERPDGSNFTLKIRSTKLEDSAMYFCASKREGTGLQPQHFGDGTRLSIL.

The rearrangement joins TRBV11-3 to TRBJ1-2; D is unresolved. The CDR3 is made up of 16 amino acids. V lost 1 base and J lost 2, with 14 bases in between. Looked up from germline, CDR1 is SGHNT and CDR2 is YENEEA. The CDR3 region is CASSLVSAARNYGYTF. In DNA form, the CDR3 reads TGTGCCAGCAGCTTAGTCTCGGCAGCCAGAAACTATGGCTACACCTTC.

The rearrangement uses TRBV6-1 and TRBJ2-7; no clear D gene. This CDR3 spans 13 amino acids. In germline, CDR1 is MNHNS, CDR2 SASEGT. Trimming shortened V by 0 bases and J by 5 bases, and 8 bases separated the two germline ends. The CDR3 DNA reads as TGTGCCAGCAGTGAAGCGCCCGGTAACGAGCAGTACTTC. It codes for CASSEAPGNEQYF.

J is TRBJ1-1 and V is TRBV4-2; D remains unclear. CDR1 is LGHNA, CDR2 YNFKEQ, per germline. This CDR3 is 12 amino acids long. The CDR3 protein is CASLGKNTEAFF. The CDR3 DNA is TGTGCGAGCCTCGGGAAGAACACTGAAGCTTTCTTT.

The chain combines TRBV7-2 with TRBJ2-7; TRBD2 is a possible D gene (5 bases). V was trimmed by 5 bases and J by 2 bases, leaving 7 bases between them. Germline V gene data show CDR1 as SGHTA and CDR2 as FQGNSA. The CDR3 is 12 amino acids. In DNA, the CDR3 is TGTGCCAGCAGCCCCGGGGCCTACGAGCAGTACTTC. Encoded protein: CASSPGAYEQYF.

J is TRBJ2-1 and V is TRBV4-3, with TRBD1 matching 7 bases. The CDR3 has 17 residues. Germline trimming cut 3 bases from V and 5 bases from J; bases unmatched to any gene: 13. CDR1 LGHNA and CDR2 YSLEER come from the germline V gene. The CDR3 loop is CASSHPLGGQRDNEQFF. The CDR3 nucleotides read TGCGCCAGCAGCCATCCACTAGGGGGACAGAGAGACAATGAGCAGTTCTTC.

This clone has a handful of counts. The chain uses TRBV7-9 and TRBJ1-2, with D unresolved. CDR1 and CDR2 from the germline V gene are SEHNR and FQNEAQ (reference sequence). The germline V and J ends were trimmed by 3 bases and 7 bases, with 12 bases remaining between them. CDR3 length equals 13 residues. Written as DNA, the CDR3 is TGTGCCAGCAGCTTGGTACAGACTGGTGGCTACACCTTC. Its translation: CASSLVQTGGYTF.

V gene TRBV30 combines with J gene TRBJ1-1; no clear D. Trimming left V 6 bases short and J 0 bases short, with 14 bases between. CDR3 length: 14 amino acids. Germline-derived CDR1 and CDR2 are GTSNPN and SVGIG (reference sequence). This CDR3 is CACRWAALNTEAFF. CDR3 DNA: TGTGCCTGCCGGTGGGCCGCATTGAACACTGAAGCTTTCTTT.

This chain joins TRBV4-3 and TRBJ1-1; D is uncertain. V was clipped by 0 bases and J by 10 bases, with 18 bases between them. Germline V lookup: CDR1 LGHNA, CDR2 YSLEER. This CDR3 has 15 residues. The chain's CDR3 is CASSQDRGFTVVAFF. The DNA for the CDR3 is TGCGCCAGCAGCCAAGATCGGGGTTTTACGGTAGTAGCTTTCTTT.

V gene TRBV7-9 combines with J gene TRBJ2-5; D unresolved. V was shortened by 2 bases and J by 0 bases, with 7 bases between the two germline ends. The germline V gene has CDR1 SEHNR and CDR2 FQNEAQ (reference sequence). The CDR3 runs to 14 residues. Here the CDR3 DNA reads TGTGCCAGCAGCTTAACTCAGGACCAAGAGACCCAGTACTTC. Translating gives CASSLTQDQETQYF.

The chain carries TRBV29-1 and TRBJ1-2; a possible D gene is TRBD1 (6 bases). The CDR3 extends over 14 amino acids. Trimming took 0 bases from V and 5 from J, leaving 13 bases between them. Germline V lookup: CDR1 SQVTM, CDR2 ANQGSEA. In nucleotides, the CDR3 is TGCAGCGTTGAAGATTTAAGAGGGGGATATGGCTACACCTTC. It is translated as CSVEDLRGGYGYTF.

This rearrangement joins TRBV27 to TRBJ2-3, with unresolved D. Trimming left V 5 bases short and J 6 bases short, with 12 bases between. Germline CDR1 is MNHEY and CDR2 is SMNVEV (reference sequence). The length of the CDR3 is 13 residues. The CDR3 protein is CASSPPLRDTQYF. For the CDR3, the DNA is TGTGCCAGCAGTCCCCCCCTCAGGGATACGCAGTATTTT.

CDR3: CATRTWASGGLSTDTQYF. CDR3 bases: TGTGCCACCCGCACCTGGGCTAGCGGGGGGCTAAGCACAGATACGCAGTATTTT. The J gene is TRBJ2-3, the V gene TRBV27; 11 nucleotides agree with TRBD2. The CDR3 consists of 18 residues. J lost 0 bases, V lost 10 bases, and 15 bases had no gene match. Germline loops: CDR1 MNHEY, CDR2 SMNVEV (reference sequence).

The chain carries TRBV27 and TRBJ2-7; D unresolved. Germline V gene data show CDR1 as MNHEY and CDR2 as SMNVEV (reference sequence). The V end was cut by 6 bases, the J end by 3 bases, with 15 bases between. CDR3 size: 14 residues. CDR3 in DNA: TGTGCCAGCAGCCGCTCCGGGCCACACTACGAGCAGTACTTC. It specifies CASSRSGPHYEQYF.

CDR3 residues: CASSYSVKEKLFF. CDR3 nucleotides: TGTGCCAGCAGTTACTCGGTCAAGGAAAAACTGTTTTTT. The genes are TRBV6-5 and TRBJ1-4; D call uncertain. The V gene's germline CDR1 is MNHEY and CDR2 SVGAGI. The CDR3 is made up of 13 amino acids. The germline V and J ends were trimmed by 0 bases and 8 bases, with 7 bases remaining between them.

The CDR3 DNA reads as TGTGCCAGCTCACCAGAGACAGGGGAGCCTTCTAGCTATGGCTACACCTTC. This sequence encodes CASSPETGEPSSYGYTF. V and J are TRBV18 and TRBJ1-2; 8 bases line up with TRBD1. The germline CDR1 and CDR2 sequences are KGHSH and LQKENI. There are 17 residues in the CDR3. The V gene end was trimmed by 2 bases and the J gene end by 4 bases; junction bases not matched to a gene: 12.

The V and J genes are TRBV25-1 and TRBJ1-1, with D perhaps TRBD1 (5 bases). Germline lookup yields CDR1 MGHDK and CDR2 SYGVNS. The CDR3 loop spans 14 amino acids. V was cut by 6 bases and J by 0 bases, with 11 bases left in between. The DNA of the CDR3 is TGTGCCAGCAGACGGGGGAACATGAACACTGAAGCTTTCTTT. This encodes CASRRGNMNTEAFF.

The rearrangement uses TRBV25-1 and TRBJ2-7; TRBD2 matches 13 bases. Trimming cost V 5 bases and J 4 bases; bases outside gene matches: 5. Germline-derived CDR1 and CDR2 are MGHDK and SYGVNS. CDR3 size: 15 residues. The CDR3 reads CASSTSLAGGYEQYF. The CDR3 region has the DNA TGTGCCAGCAGTACCTCACTAGCGGGAGGGTACGAGCAGTACTTC.

The genes are TRBV11-2 and TRBJ1-2; unclear D gene. This CDR3 region has 14 residues. V dropped 2 bases and J dropped 0 bases, with 7 bases sitting between them. Germline CDR1 SGHAT, CDR2 FQNNGV. The CDR3 loop reads CASSLNGANYGYTF. The CDR3 DNA is TGTGCCAGCAGCTTAAACGGCGCTAACTATGGCTACACCTTC.

The chain links TRBV7-6 to TRBJ2-5; perhaps TRBD1 as D (5 bases). With 5 bases removed from V and 3 bases from J, the gap between germline ends came to 10 bases. CDR1 is SGHVS, CDR2 FNYEAQ, per germline. CDR3 length: 13 amino acids. The DNA for the CDR3 is TGTGCCAGCAGCCGCGGCAGGGAAGAGACCCAGTACTTC. It translates to CASSRGREETQYF.

In its sample, this clone was seen a few times. The J gene is TRBJ1-3, the V gene TRBV6-6, with TRBD1 matching over 7 bases. In germline, CDR1 is MNHNY, CDR2 SVGAGI (reference sequence). This CDR3 is built from 14 residues. Trimming took 5 bases from V and 3 from J; bases not matched to a gene: 4. Here the CDR3 DNA reads TGTGCCAGCAGTCAGACAGGGAATGGAAACACCATATATTTT. Translated, it gives CASSQTGNGNTIYF.

The chain recombines TRBV7-6 with TRBJ2-2; tentatively, D is TRBD1 or TRBD2 (5 bases each). Germline assignment: CDR1 SGHVS and CDR2 FNYEAQ. V was cut by 5 bases and J by 4 bases, with 14 bases left in between. The CDR3 spans 15 residues. CDR3 region: CASSPSSRGTGELFF. The CDR3 region has the DNA TGTGCCAGCAGCCCCAGCTCGAGGGGCACCGGGGAGCTGTTTTTT.

The chain links TRBV10-3 to TRBJ2-7; D gene unclear. Trimming removed 6 bases from V and 6 bases from J, with 12 bases in between. The germline V gene encodes CDR1 ENHRY and CDR2 SYGVKD. This CDR3 contains 12 residues. Here the CDR3 DNA reads TGTGCCATCAGGCTACCGGGCCGCGAGCAGTACTTC. This translates into CAIRLPGREQYF.

CDR3 nucleotides: TGTGCCAGCTTTCCGACAGGAAATTCCTACGAGCAGTACTTC. Translation: CASFPTGNSYEQYF. The chain couples TRBV6-1 to TRBJ2-7; weak D call: TRBD1 (6 bases). The V and J ends lost 8 bases and 1 base respectively, with 15 bases between them. Germline CDR1 is MNHNS and CDR2 is SASEGT. This CDR3 region has 14 residues.

The chain recombines TRBV30 with TRBJ2-7; D is perhaps TRBD1 (6 bases). Per germline, CDR1 GTSNPN and CDR2 SVGIG (reference sequence). Trimming removed 3 bases at V and 2 bases at J, with 11 bases between. The CDR3 contains 13 residues. The CDR3 here is CAWSYGQPYEQYF. In DNA form, the CDR3 reads TGTGCCTGGAGCTATGGACAGCCCTACGAGCAGTACTTC.

Only one count was recorded for this clone. V and J are TRBV5-6 and TRBJ2-3; a possible D gene is TRBD2 (5 bases). V lost 4 bases and J 5 bases, leaving 11 bases between the germline ends. The germline CDR1 and CDR2 sequences are SGHDT and YYEEEE. The CDR3 spans 13 residues. CDR3 DNA: TGTGCCAGCAGCCCCCTTGGGAGAGATACGCAGTATTTT. Protein product: CASSPLGRDTQYF.